The TCR beta chain under discussion was sequenced for a study of CXCR3-negative and CXCR3-positive naive CD8 T cells. Among CD8+ T cells, naive ones were CD45RO-CCR7+CD27+CD95-. Germline V lookup: CDR1 SNHLY, CDR2 FYNNEI. The CDR3 is made up of 17 amino acids. This clonotype is medium-sized by frequency. What it binds is unknown. Findings and limits, study-wide: TRB CDR3s of CXCR3-positive naive cells were more hydrophobic than those of CXCR3-negative naive cells. For memory CD8+ cells diversity was much lower, but both naive subsets had comparably high diversity.

It was by 5' RACE with UMI labels that the TRB cDNA libraries were prepared. TCRdb re-called the 5' RACE reads and gives one entry per CDR3 protein, without DNA. The sample has about 3,000 distinct CDR3 sequences. The sample comprised naive CXCR3+ CD8+ T cells from blood. Stated subset: CD45RO-CCR7+CD27+CD95- naive CD8+ T cells expressing CXCR3 (TNR3+). The chain links TRBV2 to TRBJ1-6. This sequence was found in a human donor in good health. Some clones in this sample may be carry-over from other donors' samples. The CDR3 sequence is CASSEWSRKAYNSPLHF.